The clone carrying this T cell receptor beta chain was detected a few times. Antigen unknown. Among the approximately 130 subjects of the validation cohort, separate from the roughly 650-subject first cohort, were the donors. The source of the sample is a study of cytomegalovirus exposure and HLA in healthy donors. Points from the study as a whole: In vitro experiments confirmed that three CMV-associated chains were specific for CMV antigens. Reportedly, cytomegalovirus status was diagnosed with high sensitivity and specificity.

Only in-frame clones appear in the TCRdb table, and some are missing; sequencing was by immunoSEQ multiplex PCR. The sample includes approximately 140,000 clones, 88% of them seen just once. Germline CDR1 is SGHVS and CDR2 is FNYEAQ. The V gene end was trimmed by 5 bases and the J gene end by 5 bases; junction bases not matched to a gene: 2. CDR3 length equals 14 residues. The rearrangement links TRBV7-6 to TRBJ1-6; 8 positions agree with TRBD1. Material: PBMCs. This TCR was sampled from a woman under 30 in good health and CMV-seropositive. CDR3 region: CASSLGQDNSPLHF. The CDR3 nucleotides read TGTGCCAGCAGCCTGGGACAGGATAATTCACCCCTCCACTTT.